This record covers a single TCR beta chain. The antigen this receptor binds is unknown. Base qualities are missing; no much larger clone stands one base away. From V the trimming removes 3 bases and from J it removes 3 bases, while the gene matches leave 6 bases of the junction unaccounted for. CDR1 and CDR2 (LNHNV, YYDKDF) derive from the germline V gene (reference sequence). The CDR3 runs 15 amino acids, cysteine and phenylalanine included. Only the CDR3 DNA stays, 45 bases, in frame from base 1. The donors were melanoma patients. The data were obtained in a study of CD4+ T cells in melanoma (dated by TCRdb to 2021 to 2024). As for the study more broadly: Neoantigen-specific CD4+ T cells in human melanoma were what the study investigated. Paper-wide results and their limitations: Neoantigen-specific CD4+ T cells were reported to be correlated with the function of CD8+ T cells, macrophages and B cells. According to the report, neoantigen-specific CD4+ T cells in melanoma displayed diverse differentiation states.

The receptor library was made with the immunoSEQ multiplex PCR assay. What TCRdb holds here is the immuneACCESS table cut down to in-frame rearrangements. Part of the clones is not present; checked against another copy, under half of the missing clones reflect an unresolved V gene, and the others are unexplained. The sample has around 12,000 clones on record, 60% to 75% of them singletons. Just under 9.5% of the sample comes from the top ten. Source material: cells from a culture (not recorded whether cultured in vitro). This sequence uses TRBV15 and TRBJ2-7, with 9 bases aligning to TRBD1. The receptor was isolated from a human donor with melanoma. The base sequence is TGTGCCACCAGCAGGCCGGGACAGGGAGTCTACGAGCAGTACTTC. The resulting protein is CATSRPGQGVYEQYF.